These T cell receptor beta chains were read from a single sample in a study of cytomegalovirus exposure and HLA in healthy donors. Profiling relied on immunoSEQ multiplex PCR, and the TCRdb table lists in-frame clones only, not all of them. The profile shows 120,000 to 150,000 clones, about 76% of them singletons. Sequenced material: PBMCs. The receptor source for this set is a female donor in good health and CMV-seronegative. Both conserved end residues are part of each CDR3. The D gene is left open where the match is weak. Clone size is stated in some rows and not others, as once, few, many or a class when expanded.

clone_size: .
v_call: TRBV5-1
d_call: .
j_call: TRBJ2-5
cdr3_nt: TGCGCCAGCAGCTTGGGGGAAGGGGGAGAGACCCAGTACTTC
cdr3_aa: CASSLGEGGETQYF

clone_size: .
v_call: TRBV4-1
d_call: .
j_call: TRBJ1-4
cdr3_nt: TGCGCCAGCAGCCAAGATATCGGAGGGGATGAAAAACTGTTTTTT
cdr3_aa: CASSQDIGGDEKLFF

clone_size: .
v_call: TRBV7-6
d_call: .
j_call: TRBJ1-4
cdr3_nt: TGTGCCAGCAGCCCCACCGGGGTTAATGAAAAACTGTTTTTT
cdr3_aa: CASSPTGVNEKLFF

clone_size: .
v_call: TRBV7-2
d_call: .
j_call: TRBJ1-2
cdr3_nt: TGTGCCAGCAGCCCGGACAAATCCTATGGCTACACCTTC
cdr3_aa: CASSPDKSYGYTF

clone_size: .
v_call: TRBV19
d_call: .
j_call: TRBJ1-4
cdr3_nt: TGTGCCAGTAGTATAGGCCGGCGCGGGGGGGAACTGTTTTTT
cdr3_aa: CASSIGRRGGELFF

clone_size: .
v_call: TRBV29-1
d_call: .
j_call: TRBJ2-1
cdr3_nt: TGCAGCGTTGGCTCGGGTCTCCGGTGGGAGAATGAGCAGTTCTTC
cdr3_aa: CSVGSGLRWENEQFF

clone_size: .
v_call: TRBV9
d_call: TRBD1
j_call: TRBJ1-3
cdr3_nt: TGTGCCAGCAGCGTAGCTGAAGGACAGGGCTTCTCTGGAAACACCATATATTTT
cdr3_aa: CASSVAEGQGFSGNTIYF

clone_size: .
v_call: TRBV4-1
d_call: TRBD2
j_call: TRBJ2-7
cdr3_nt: TGCGCCAGCAGCCAAGGACTAGCGACCTACGAGCAGTACTTC
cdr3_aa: CASSQGLATYEQYF

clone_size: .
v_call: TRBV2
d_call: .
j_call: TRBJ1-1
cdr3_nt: TGTGCCAGCAGTGTTTCAGTGAACACTGAAGCTTTCTTT
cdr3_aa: CASSVSVNTEAFF

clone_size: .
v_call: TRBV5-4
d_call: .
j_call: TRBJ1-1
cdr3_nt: TGTGCCAGCAGCTTGACAGCTGCGAACACTGAAGCTTTCTTT
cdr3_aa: CASSLTAANTEAFF

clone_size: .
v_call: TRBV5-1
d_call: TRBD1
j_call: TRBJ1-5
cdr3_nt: TGCGCCAGCAGCCCCGAAGGGGGCGAGAACGGTCAGCCCCAGCATTTT
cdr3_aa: CASSPEGGENGQPQHF

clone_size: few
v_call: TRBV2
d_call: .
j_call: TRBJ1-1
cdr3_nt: TGTGCCAGCAGTTACAGGTTCAACACTGAAGCTTTCTTT
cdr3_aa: CASSYRFNTEAFF

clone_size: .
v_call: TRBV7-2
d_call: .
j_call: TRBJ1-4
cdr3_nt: TGTGCCAGCAGCTTGAGACAGAACATCCAACTGTTTTTT
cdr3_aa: CASSLRQNIQLFF

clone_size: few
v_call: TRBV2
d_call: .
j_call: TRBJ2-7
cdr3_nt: TGTGCCAGCAGTGAATCGGTCAGGGTTCACGAGCAGTACTTC
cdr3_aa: CASSESVRVHEQYF

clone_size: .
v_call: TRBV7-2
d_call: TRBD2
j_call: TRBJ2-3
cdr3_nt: TGTGCCAGCAGCTTATCTGGCGGGAGATCAGATACGCAGTATTTT
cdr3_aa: CASSLSGGRSDTQYF

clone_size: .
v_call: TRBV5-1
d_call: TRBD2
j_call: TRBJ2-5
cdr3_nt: TGCGCCAGCAGCACGGGGACTAGCGGCACATTCGGACAAGAGACCCAGTACTTC
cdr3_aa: CASSTGTSGTFGQETQYF

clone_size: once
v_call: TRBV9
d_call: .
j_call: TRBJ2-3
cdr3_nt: TGTGCCAGCAGCCCCGCGGGTAGAACAGATACGCAGTATTTT
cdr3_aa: CASSPAGRTDTQYF

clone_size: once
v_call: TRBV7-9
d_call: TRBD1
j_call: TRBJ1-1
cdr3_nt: TGTGCCAGCAGCTTAGAGGGACAGGGGATACCGCGTGAAGCTTTCTTT
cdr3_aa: CASSLEGQGIPREAFF

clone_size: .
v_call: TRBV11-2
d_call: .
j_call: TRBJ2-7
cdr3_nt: TGTGCCAGCAGCCTTAGCGCCTCCTACGAGCAGTACTTC
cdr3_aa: CASSLSASYEQYF

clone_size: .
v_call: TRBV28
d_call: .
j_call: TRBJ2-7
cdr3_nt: TGTGCCAGCAGTTTGGAAAGGGAGGTGTCCTACGAGCAGTACTTC
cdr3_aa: CASSLEREVSYEQYF

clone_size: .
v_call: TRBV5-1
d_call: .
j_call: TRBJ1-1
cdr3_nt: TGCGCCAGCAGCTTGGCCCAGACAAACACTGAAGCTTTCTTT
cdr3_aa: CASSLAQTNTEAFF

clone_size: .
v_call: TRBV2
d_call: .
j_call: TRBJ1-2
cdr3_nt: TGTGCCAGCAGTGAGTGGTCAGGGGTCGGCTACACCTTC
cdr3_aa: CASSEWSGVGYTF

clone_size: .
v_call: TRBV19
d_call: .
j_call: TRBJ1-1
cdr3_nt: TGTGCCAGTAGCCCGGACAGCCCAAGGAACACTGAAGCTTTCTTT
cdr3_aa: CASSPDSPRNTEAFF

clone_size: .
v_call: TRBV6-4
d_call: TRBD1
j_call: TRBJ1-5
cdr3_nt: TGTGCCAGCAGTGACGCCATAAGACAGGGGGAAGGCAATCAGCCCCAGCATTTT
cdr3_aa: CASSDAIRQGEGNQPQHF

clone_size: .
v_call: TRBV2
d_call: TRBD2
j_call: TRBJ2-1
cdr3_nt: TGTGCCAGCAGTGAATCAGCGGGGGGGCGTGGTAATGAGCAGTTCTTC
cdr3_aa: CASSESAGGRGNEQFF

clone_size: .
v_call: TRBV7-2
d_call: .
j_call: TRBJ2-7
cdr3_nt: TGTGCCAGCAGCTTAGGCCTGGACAGTTACGAGCAGTACTTC
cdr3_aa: CASSLGLDSYEQYF

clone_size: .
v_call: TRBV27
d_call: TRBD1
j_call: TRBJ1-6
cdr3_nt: TGTGCCAGCAGTATTTCACCTACAGGGGGCACGACCTATAATTCACCCCTCCACTTT
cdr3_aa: CASSISPTGGTTYNSPLHF

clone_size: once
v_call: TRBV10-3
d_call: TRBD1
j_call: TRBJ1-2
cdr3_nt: TGTGCCATCAGACAGGGGGGTGGTGGCTACACCTTC
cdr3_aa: CAIRQGGGGYTF

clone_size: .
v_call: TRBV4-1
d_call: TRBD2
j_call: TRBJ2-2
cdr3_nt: TGCGCCAGCAGCCAGACTAGCGGGAAAGCCGGGGAGCTGTTTTTT
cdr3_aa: CASSQTSGKAGELFF